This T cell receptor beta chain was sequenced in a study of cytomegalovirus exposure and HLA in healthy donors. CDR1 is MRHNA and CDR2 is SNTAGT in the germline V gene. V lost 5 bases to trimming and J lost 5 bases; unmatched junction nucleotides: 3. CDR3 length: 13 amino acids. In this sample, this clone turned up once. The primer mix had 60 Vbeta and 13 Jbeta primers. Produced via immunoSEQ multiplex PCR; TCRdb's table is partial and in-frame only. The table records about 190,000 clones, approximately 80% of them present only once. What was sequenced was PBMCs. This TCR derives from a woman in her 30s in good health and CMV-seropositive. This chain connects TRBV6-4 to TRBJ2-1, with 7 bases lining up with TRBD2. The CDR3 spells CASSLAVDNEQFF. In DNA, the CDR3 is TGTGCCAGCAGTCTAGCGGTAGACAATGAGCAGTTCTTC.